This TCR beta chain originates from a study of cytotoxic CD8 clonotypes in ibrutinib-treated CLL. Study summary: Enrolment comprised roughly 11 relapsed/refractory and some 15 treatment-naive patients; about 18 were IGHV unmutated. Among the samples, the mean was roughly 280,000 productive templates and approximately 94,000 productive rearrangements. Study-wide findings and caveats: Investigators sampled sustained-remission and progressing patients at differing times.

Investigators sought sequencing depths of between 1 in 200,000 and 1 in 1 million T cells. The table came from immunoSEQ multiplex PCR; TCRdb's copy has only in-frame clones and leaves some out. Of about 21,000 clones listed, around 70% are singletons. This clone has just one count. As yet, its antigen is unknown. CDR1 and CDR2 from the germline V gene are SGHRS and YFSETQ. Trimming left V 4 bases short and J 5 bases short, with 15 bases between. The CDR3 sequence is 14 residues long. The clonotype originates from a human donor with chronic lymphocytic leukemia. V is TRBV5-1 and J is TRBJ2-5; D might be TRBD2 (6 bases). Sample: PBMCs, taken before ibrutinib treatment. Here the CDR3 DNA reads TGCGCCAGCAGCCCGGAGGGTATCCGGGAGACCCAGTACTTC. It yields the protein CASSPEGIRETQYF.